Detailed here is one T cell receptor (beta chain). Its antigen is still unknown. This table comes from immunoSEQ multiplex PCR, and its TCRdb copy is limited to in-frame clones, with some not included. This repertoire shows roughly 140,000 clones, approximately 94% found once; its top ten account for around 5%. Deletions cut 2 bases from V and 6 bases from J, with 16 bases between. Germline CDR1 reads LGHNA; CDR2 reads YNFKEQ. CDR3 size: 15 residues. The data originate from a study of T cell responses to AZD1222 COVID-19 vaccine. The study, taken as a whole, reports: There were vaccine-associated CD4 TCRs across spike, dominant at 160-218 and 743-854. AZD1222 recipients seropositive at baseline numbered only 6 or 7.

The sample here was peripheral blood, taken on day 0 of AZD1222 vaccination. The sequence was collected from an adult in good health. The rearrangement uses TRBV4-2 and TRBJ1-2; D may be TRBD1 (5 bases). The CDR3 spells CASSQRGGASDGYTF. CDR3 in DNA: TGTGCCAGCAGCCAACGGGGAGGGGCGTCTGATGGCTACACCTTC.